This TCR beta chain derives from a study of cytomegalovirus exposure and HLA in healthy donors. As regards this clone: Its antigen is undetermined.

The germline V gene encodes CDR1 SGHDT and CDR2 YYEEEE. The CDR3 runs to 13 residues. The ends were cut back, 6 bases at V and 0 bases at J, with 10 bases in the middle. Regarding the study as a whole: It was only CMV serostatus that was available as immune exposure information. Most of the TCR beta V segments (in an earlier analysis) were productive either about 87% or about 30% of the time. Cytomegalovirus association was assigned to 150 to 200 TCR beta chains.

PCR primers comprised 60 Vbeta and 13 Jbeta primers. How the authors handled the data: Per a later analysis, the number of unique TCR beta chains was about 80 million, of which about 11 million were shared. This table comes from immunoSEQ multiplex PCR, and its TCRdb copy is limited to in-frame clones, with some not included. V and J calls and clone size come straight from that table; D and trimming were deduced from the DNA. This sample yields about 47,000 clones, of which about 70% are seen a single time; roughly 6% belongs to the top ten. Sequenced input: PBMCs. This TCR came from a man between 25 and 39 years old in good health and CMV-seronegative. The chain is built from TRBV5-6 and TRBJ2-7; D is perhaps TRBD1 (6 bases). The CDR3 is CASTPGHSYEQYF. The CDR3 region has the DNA TGTGCCAGCACCCCGGGACACTCCTACGAGCAGTACTTC.